This TCR beta chain stems from a study of cytomegalovirus exposure and HLA in healthy donors. The CDR3 has 13 residues. Trimming removed 5 bases at V and 8 bases at J, with 13 bases between. Germline V gene lookup returns CDR1 SEHNR and CDR2 FQNEAQ (reference sequence). In regard to this clone: Its matching antigen is unknown.

General study points: Some V segments, including TRBV6-2 and TRBV6-3, were excluded as indistinguishable. Many donors shared some public TCRs, even though most TCR sequences were rare. Differences between HLA loci emerged in a later analysis of TCR association rates, with DRB1 most and HLA-C fewest.

In the PCR, 60 Vbeta and 13 Jbeta primers were used. Method: immunoSEQ multiplex PCR; TCRdb's copy keeps in-frame clones and lacks some. The sample has 150,000 to 200,000 clones, about 87% seen once. The V gene is TRBV7-9, the J gene TRBJ2-1; tentatively, D is TRBD1 (5 bases). The receptor was isolated from a woman aged 18-35 years in good health and CMV-seronegative. Sequenced sample: PBMCs. The CDR3 is CASSPTVDDEQFF. The CDR3 DNA reads as TGTGCCAGCAGCCCGACAGTAGACGATGAGCAGTTCTTC. The full variable domain, its missing parts supplied by reference TRBV7-9 and TRBJ2-1, is DTGVSQNPRHKITKRGQNVTFRCDPISEHNRLYWYRQTLGQGPEFLTYFQNEAQLEKSRLLSDRFSAERPKGSFSTLEIQRTEQGDSAMYLCASSPTVDDEQFFGPGTRLTVL.